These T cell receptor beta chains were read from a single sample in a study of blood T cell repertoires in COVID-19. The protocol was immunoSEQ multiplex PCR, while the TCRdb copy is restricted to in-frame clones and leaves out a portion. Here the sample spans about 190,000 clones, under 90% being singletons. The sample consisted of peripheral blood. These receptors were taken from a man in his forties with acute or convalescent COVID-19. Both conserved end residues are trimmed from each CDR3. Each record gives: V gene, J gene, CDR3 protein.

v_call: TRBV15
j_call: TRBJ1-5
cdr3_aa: ATSKGQEMGPQH

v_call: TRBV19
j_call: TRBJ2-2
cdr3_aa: ASRGVFPSPTGELF

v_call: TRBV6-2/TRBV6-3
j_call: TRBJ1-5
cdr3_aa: ASSVGGWDQPQH

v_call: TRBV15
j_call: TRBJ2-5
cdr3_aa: ATSRGSGGAGHQETQY

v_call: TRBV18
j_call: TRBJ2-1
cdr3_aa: ASSPRPGGEQF

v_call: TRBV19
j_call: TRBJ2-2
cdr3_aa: ASSPPVGELF

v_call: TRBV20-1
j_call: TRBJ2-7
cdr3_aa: SASRDEQY

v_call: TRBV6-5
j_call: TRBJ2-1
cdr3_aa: ASSTTGVVYNEQF

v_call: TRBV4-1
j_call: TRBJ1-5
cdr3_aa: ASSQTQGGNQPQH

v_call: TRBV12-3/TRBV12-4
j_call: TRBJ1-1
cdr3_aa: ASSSGGNTEAF

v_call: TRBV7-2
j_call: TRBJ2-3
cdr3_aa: ASSTRYRGLEGDTQY

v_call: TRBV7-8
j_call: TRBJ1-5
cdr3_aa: ASSPGQGFGQPQH

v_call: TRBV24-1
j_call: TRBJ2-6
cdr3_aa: ATSDRDGSGANVLT

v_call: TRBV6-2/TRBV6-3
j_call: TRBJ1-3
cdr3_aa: ASSYSSLGGSGNTIY

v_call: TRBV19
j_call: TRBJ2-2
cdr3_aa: ASKVGRRDTGELF

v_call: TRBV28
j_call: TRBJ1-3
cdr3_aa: ASSPGTGEGGNTIY

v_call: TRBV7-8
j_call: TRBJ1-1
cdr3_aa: ASSFSGTEAF

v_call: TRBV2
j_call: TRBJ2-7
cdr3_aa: ASREGGSYEQY

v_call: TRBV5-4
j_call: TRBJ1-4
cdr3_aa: ASSLFPRAATNEKLF

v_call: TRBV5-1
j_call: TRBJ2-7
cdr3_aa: ASSSGQSSYEQY

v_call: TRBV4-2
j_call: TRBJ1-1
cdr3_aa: ASSQPLGRGTEAF

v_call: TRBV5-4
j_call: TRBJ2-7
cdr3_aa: ASTNRDTPRQY

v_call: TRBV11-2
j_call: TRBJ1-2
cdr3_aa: ASRPIMDRTKNYGYT

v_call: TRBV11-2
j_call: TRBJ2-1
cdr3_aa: ASSLDLRAGAYNEQF

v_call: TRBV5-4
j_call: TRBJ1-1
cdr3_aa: ASSVPDRGTEAF

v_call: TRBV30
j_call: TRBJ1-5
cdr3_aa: AWTSNSNQPQH

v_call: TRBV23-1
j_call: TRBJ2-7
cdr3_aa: ASSQSPGQGYEQY

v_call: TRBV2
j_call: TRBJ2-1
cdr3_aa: ASSPTGGGGQF

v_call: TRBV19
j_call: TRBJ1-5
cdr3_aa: ARGRGPQH

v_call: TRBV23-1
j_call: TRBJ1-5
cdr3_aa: ATPSEFNQPQH

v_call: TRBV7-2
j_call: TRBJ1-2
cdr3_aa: ASSLGQGYGYT

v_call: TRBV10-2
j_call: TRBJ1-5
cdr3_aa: ASSESAERQPQH

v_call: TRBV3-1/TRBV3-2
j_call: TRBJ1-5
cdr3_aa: ASSQEKSGPEGAVEPQH

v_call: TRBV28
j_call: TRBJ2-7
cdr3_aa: ASRSRYEQY

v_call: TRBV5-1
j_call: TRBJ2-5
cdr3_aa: ASSSTTGLGGETQY

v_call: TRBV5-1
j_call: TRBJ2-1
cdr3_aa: ASSTGTSGGYNEQF